These 10 T cell receptor beta chains originate from one sample sequenced in a study of cytomegalovirus exposure and HLA in healthy donors. It was with 60 Vbeta and 13 Jbeta primers that the PCR ran. Here immunoSEQ multiplex PCR was the method, and the copy in TCRdb shows in-frame clones only, minus some. The repertoire has roughly 200,000 clones, 60% to 85% of them found once; the top ten carry under 2%. Sequencing used PBMCs. The receptor set was obtained from a girl under 18 in good health and CMV-seropositive.

V and J are TRBV7-2 and TRBJ2-7; 14 nucleotides line up with TRBD2. Germline assignment: CDR1 SGHTA and CDR2 FQGNSA. The CDR3 runs to 16 residues. With V trimmed by 5 bases and J by 4 bases, 7 bases remained unmatched. For the CDR3, the DNA is TGTGCCAGCAGCGCTGGACTAGCGGGGGGAGAATACGAGCAGTACTTC. Its protein is CASSAGLAGGEYEQYF.

Points on this clone: One end of the junction is discordant with germline, which a read error may explain. The sample contains more than one DNA sequence encoding this CDR3. The genes are TRBV7-9 and TRBJ2-7, with 8 bases fitting TRBD1. Germline CDR1 reads SEHNR; CDR2 reads FQNEAQ (reference sequence). The CDR3 has 16 amino acids. CDR3 DNA sequence: TGTGCTAGCAGCGAGGGGCCCGGACAGGGTTCCTACGAGCAGTACTTC. Its protein product is CASSEGPGQGSYEQYF.

The chain employs TRBV5-1 and TRBJ2-7; TRBD1 matches at 8 bases. Looked up from germline, CDR1 is SGHRS and CDR2 is YFSETQ. V lost 4 bases to trimming and J lost 1 base; unmatched junction nucleotides: 7. The CDR3 extends over 15 amino acids. CDR3 in DNA: TGCGCCAGCAGCAACGGACAGGGACGGTCCTACGAGCAGTACTTC. Its protein is CASSNGQGRSYEQYF.

The genes are TRBV27 and TRBJ2-7; 8 nucleotides line up with TRBD2. The CDR3 has 15 residues. Germline V lookup: CDR1 MNHEY, CDR2 SMNVEV (reference sequence). J lost 2 bases, V lost 2 bases, and 5 bases had no gene match. The CDR3 protein is CASSLAGSGAYEQYF. The CDR3 DNA reads TGTGCCAGCAGTTTAGCTGGTAGCGGGGCCTACGAGCAGTACTTC.

The chain carries TRBV27 and TRBJ2-5; TRBD1 agrees at 10 bases. The CDR3 has 16 amino acids. After removal of 5 bases from V and 0 bases from J, the junction contained 6 bases not matched to a gene. CDR1 is MNHEY and CDR2 is SMNVEV in the germline V gene (reference sequence). CDR3 DNA: TGTGCCAGCAGTGGTAGGACAGGGGGGTACCAAGAGACCCAGTACTTC. It yields the protein CASSGRTGGYQETQYF.

The CDR3: CASSPYGQATDTQYF. In DNA form, the CDR3 reads TGTGCCAGCAGCCCATATGGACAGGCCACGGATACGCAGTATTTT. V usage is TRBV7-7 and J usage is TRBJ2-3, with 7 bases aligning to TRBD1. The germline gives CDR1 SSHAT, CDR2 FNYEAQ (reference sequence). This CDR3 contains 15 residues. With 5 bases clipped from V and 6 bases from J, the junction kept 11 bases outside the gene matches.

The CDR3 protein is CASSSRGTGGGDEQFF. In DNA form, the CDR3 reads TGTGCCAGCAGCTCGCGGGGGACAGGGGGCGGGGATGAGCAGTTCTTC. This rearrangement joins TRBV5-4 to TRBJ2-1; 12 bases match TRBD1. The ends lost 3 bases at V and 8 bases at J; junction bases unmatched: 9. Germline values: CDR1 SGHNT, CDR2 YYREEE (reference sequence). This CDR3 is 16 amino acids long. Using reference TRBV5-4 and TRBJ2-1 for the parts outside the CDR3, the full variable domain is ETGVTQSPTHLIKTRGQQVTLRCSSQSGHNTVSWYQQALGQGPQFIFQYYREEENGRGNFPPRFSGLQFPNYSSELNVNALELDDSALYLCASSSRGTGGGDEQFFGPGTRLTVL.

The chain uses TRBV6-6 and TRBJ2-7, with 11 bases identical to TRBD1. The CDR3 is made up of 15 amino acids. Germline loops: CDR1 MNHNY, CDR2 SVGAGI (reference sequence). Unmatched junction bases numbered 4, after V lost 2 bases and J lost 4 bases. The CDR3 DNA reads TGTGCCAGCAGTTACCGGGACAGGGGGACTTACGAGCAGTACTTC. It specifies CASSYRDRGTYEQYF.

The chain couples TRBV13 to TRBJ2-5; 8 positions match TRBD1. The junction had 6 bases not matched to a gene; V was cut back by 3 bases and J by 0 bases. CDR3 size: 16 residues. Germline CDR1 is PRHDT and CDR2 is FYEKMQ (reference sequence). CDR3 sequence reads: CASSFNRGRYQETQYF. CDR3 sequence (DNA): TGTGCCAGCAGCTTCAACAGGGGGAGATACCAAGAGACCCAGTACTTC.

CDR3 bases: TGTGCCAGCAGCTTACTTGGGGGGGAGATCGAGCAGTACTTC. Translating it yields CASSLLGGEIEQYF. This chain uses TRBV7-8 with TRBJ2-7; 7 positions agree with TRBD2. This CDR3 spans 14 amino acids. The germline CDR1 and CDR2 sequences are SGHVS and FQNEAQ. V shed 2 bases, J shed 6 bases, and the junction held 7 bases outside the gene matches.